This T cell receptor (beta chain) derives from a study of cytomegalovirus exposure and HLA in healthy donors. Findings and caveats of the study: Earlier analysis looked at TCR beta V segments, and most were productive about 90% or about 30% of the time.

In regard to this clone: Its specificity is unknown.

The PCR made use of 60 Vbeta and 13 Jbeta primers. Sequenced by immunoSEQ multiplex PCR; TCRdb stores in-frame clones only, minus some. The sample has 85,000 to 130,000 clones; 70% to 80% are singletons. CDR1 and CDR2 from the germline V gene are MNHNS and SASEGT. The CDR3 runs 15 residues. Trimming pared 8 bases from V and 1 base from J, leaving 16 bases between. The TCR originated in a female donor in good health and CMV-seropositive. J is TRBJ2-3 and V is TRBV6-1; a possible D gene is TRBD2 (5 bases). Source material: PBMCs. In DNA, the CDR3 is TGTGCCAGCCAACCTAGCTGGTCAGGCACAGATACGCAGTATTTT. Residues: CASQPSWSGTDTQYF.